The present entry profiles one T cell receptor beta chain with its context. The antigen is undetermined. Unmatched junction bases numbered 3, after V lost 6 bases and J lost 2 bases. CDR1 and CDR2 from the germline V gene are SGHVS and FNYEAQ. CDR3 size: 13 residues. This specimen belongs to a study of OX40 agonist ivuxolimab in advanced cancers. Study observations and caveats: At 0.1-3.0 mg/kg, partial responders had clonal expansion among the lowest observed.

Method: immunoSEQ multiplex PCR; TCRdb's copy keeps in-frame clones and lacks some. The sample holds 94,000 or so clones; under 90% are singletons and the top ten take around 5.5%. This receptor was taken from an adult with an advanced solid tumor such as melanoma, head and neck, liver or kidney cancer. The source was CD4+ or CD8+ T cells sorted from blood, collected in a trial of the OX40 agonist ivuxolimab. The genes are TRBV7-6 and TRBJ1-1, with TRBD1 identical over 7 bases. The CDR3 protein is CASSRQGNTEAFF. The CDR3, as DNA: TGTGCCAGCAGTCGACAGGGTAACACTGAAGCTTTCTTT.